Listed below are T cell receptor beta chains from one sample, sequenced in a study of PD-1 blockade in classical Hodgkin lymphoma. Repertoires were generated with immunoSEQ multiplex PCR, while TCRdb's copy carries only in-frame clones and drops some. The data show 49,000 or so clones, over 60% seen once. Sequencing was performed on peripheral blood mononuclear cells (PBMCs), taken before the second cycle of nivolumab. All receptors derive from a human donor with classical Hodgkin lymphoma. Each CDR3 is given with its conserved first and last residue. Each record gives: D gene, clone size, J gene, V gene, CDR3 DNA, CDR3 protein. The D gene is left open where the match is weak. Size values are once, few and many counts, or a class for expanded clones, and some rows have none.

NA	NA	TRBJ2-5	TRBV6-1	TGTGCCAGCAGTGAATCTAGGGGCTGGGAGACCCAGTACTTC	CASSESRGWETQYF
TRBD1	NA	TRBJ1-1	TRBV11-3	TGTGCCAGCAGCTTAATCGGGTCAGGGGGCTTGACTGAAGCTTTCTTT	CASSLIGSGGLTEAFF
NA	NA	TRBJ1-4	TRBV21-1	TGTGCCAGCACCAATCCCCCCCAGTTAGACGTTTCTGAAAAACTGTTTTTT	CASTNPPQLDVSEKLFF
NA	NA	TRBJ2-6	TRBV7-2	TGTGCCAGCAGCTTACCAGCTGCAGGCTCTGGGGCCAACGTCCTGACTTTC	CASSLPAAGSGANVLTF
NA	NA	TRBJ2-1	TRBV7-3	TGTGCCAGCAGCTTATTGTGGGCTAGTGAGCAGTTCTTC	CASSLLWASEQFF
TRBD1	NA	TRBJ2-7	TRBV2	TGTGCCGGCGCAGGGGGACCAAACACCGAGCAGTACTTC	CAGAGGPNTEQYF
NA	NA	TRBJ1-5	TRBV5-3	TGTGCCAGAAGCTTTCTGGGCGGATTTTTACAGCCCCAGCATTTT	CARSFLGGFLQPQHF
NA	NA	TRBJ2-1	TRBV9	TGTGCCAGCAGCGTCACGGGGGTTGCGGCGGTGGTGCAGTTCTTC	CASSVTGVAAVVQFF
NA	NA	TRBJ1-5	TRBV7-2	TGTGCCAGCAGCTTAGTTTGGCCTGATCAGCCCCAGCATTTT	CASSLVWPDQPQHF
NA	NA	TRBJ2-3	TRBV7-2	TGTGCCAGCAGCTTTCGGACAGATACGCAGTATTTT	CASSFRTDTQYF
NA	NA	TRBJ1-2	TRBV29-1	TGCAGCGTCGCGGACGGCGGGACTAACTATGGCTACACCTTC	CSVADGGTNYGYTF
NA	NA	TRBJ1-4	TRBV11-3	TGTGCCAGCAGCTTATGGCACGGCAATGAAAAACTGTTTTTT	CASSLWHGNEKLFF
TRBD1	NA	TRBJ2-7	TRBV5-4	TGTGCCAGCAGCGACCTTTCGACAGGGAAGAGCTACGAGCAGTACTTC	CASSDLSTGKSYEQYF
TRBD2	few	TRBJ2-7	TRBV20-1	TGCAGTGCTAGATCAGGGAGGGGGCAGTACTTC	CSARSGRGQYF
NA	NA	TRBJ2-5	TRBV5-1	TGCGCCAGCAGCTTAGACCAAGAGACCCAGTACTTC	CASSLDQETQYF
TRBD1	once	TRBJ1-2	TRBV6-1	TGTGCCAGCAGCTCCACCCGGGACAGGGTCTATGGCTACACCTTC	CASSSTRDRVYGYTF
TRBD1	few	TRBJ2-3	TRBV7-9	TGTGCCAGCAGCTTAGTACAGGGGGCAGATACGCAGTATTTT	CASSLVQGADTQYF
NA	medium-sized	TRBJ1-1	TRBV18	TGTGCCAGCTCACCATTACCGACGGCCTCGAACACTGAAGCTTTCTTT	CASSPLPTASNTEAFF
TRBD2	NA	TRBJ2-3	TRBV5-1	TGCGCCAGCAGCTTGGAGGCTAGCGGGAGTTCTACAGATACGCAGTATTTT	CASSLEASGSSTDTQYF